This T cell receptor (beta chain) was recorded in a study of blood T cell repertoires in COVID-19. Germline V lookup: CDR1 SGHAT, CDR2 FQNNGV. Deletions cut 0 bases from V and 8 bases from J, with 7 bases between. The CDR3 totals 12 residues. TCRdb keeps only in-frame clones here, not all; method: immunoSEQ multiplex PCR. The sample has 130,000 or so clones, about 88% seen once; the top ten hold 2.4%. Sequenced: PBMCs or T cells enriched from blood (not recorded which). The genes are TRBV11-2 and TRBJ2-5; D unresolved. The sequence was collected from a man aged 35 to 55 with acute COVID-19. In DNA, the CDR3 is TGTGCCAGCAGCTTAGATCCGTTTACCCAGTACTTC. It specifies CASSLDPFTQYF.